This T cell receptor (beta chain) was found in a study of shared clonotypes between healthy human individuals. The study's findings and limits: Naive subsets generally exceeded memory subsets in estimated richness. Generation probabilities were higher for clonotypes shared across all four sorted-subset donors than for unshared ones.

Original analysis: ImmunoSEQ output lacked quality scores and full-length reads, limiting matched filtering. TCRdb keeps only in-frame clones here, not all; method: immunoSEQ multiplex PCR. V and J calls plus clone size are reproduced from that table; the DNA served to infer D and trimming. The sample contains 2 million or so clones, approximately 94% of which appear only once. Naive-designated CD8 cells lacked CD45RO, were positively enriched for CCR7, and omitted terminally differentiated effector memory CD45RA+ cells. Adult Caucasians living in Nashville, Tennessee made up all of the donors. Turning to this clone: Antigen unknown.

This clonotype originated in a man between 18 and 35 years old in good health. Sequenced input: naive CD8+ T cells sorted from blood.

Here the CDR3 DNA reads TGTGCCTGGGATTTGGGTGGTAAGCCCCAGCATTTT. Translated, it gives CAWDLGGKPQHF. The J gene is TRBJ1-5, the V gene TRBV30; no clear D gene. The CDR3 is made up of 12 amino acids. Trimming left V 5 bases short and J 8 bases short, with 13 bases between. Germline V gives CDR1 GTSNPN, CDR2 SVGIG (reference sequence).